This paragraph covers one TCR beta chain sequence. The source of the sample is a study of human T cells and chemical hapten exposure. Time point in this sample: pre-sensitization, week 0. Sample treatment: therapeutic diphenylcyclopropenone sensitization with weekly scalp DPC. TCRdb called the RACE reads again in MiXCR, with one record for every CDR3 protein. The repertoire has about 98,000 distinct CDR3 sequences, more than 10% of them found once; the top ten carry around 3.1%. CDR3 size: 12 residues. The V gene lost 3 bases and the J gene lost 13 bases, with 13 bases spanning the gap. The source was whole blood, collected in connection with sensitization to the hapten diphenylcyclopropenone (DPC). The clonotype comes from a woman aged 60-70 years with alopecia areata. Some clones in this sample may be carry-over from other donors' samples. The rearrangement uses TRBV12-3 or TRBV12-4 and TRBJ2-1; maybe TRBD2 (5 bases). This CDR3 reads CASSFRGKGQFF. In DNA, the CDR3 is TGTGCCAGCAGTTTCCGGGGAAAGGGCCAGTTCTTC.